This T cell receptor (beta chain) originates from a study of shared clonotypes between healthy human individuals. To note about this clone: Its target is not known.

The table came from immunoSEQ multiplex PCR; TCRdb's copy has only in-frame clones and leaves some out. The sample comprises over a million clones, approximately 80% of which are singletons, and 0.5% to 0.6% rests with the top ten. Participating donors were healthy, HIV-negative adults free of recent acute infections or vaccinations. Study results and caveats: Memory subsets generally showed smaller estimated richness than naive subsets did.

CDR1 and CDR2 (germline): SNHLY, FYNNEI. The CDR3 is 12 residues long. V was pared by 4 bases and J by 7 bases, with 10 bases between. The receptor was isolated from a man in his late teens or twenties in good health. Some clones in this sample may be carry-over from other donors' samples. The chain is built from TRBV2 and TRBJ1-2, with D possibly TRBD1 on 5 matching bases. Source material: memory CD4+ T cells from PBMCs. Specified subset: CD45RA-negative fraction. CDR3 protein: CASSATEIGYTF. The CDR3 DNA sequence: TGTGCCAGCAGTGCGACAGAGATTGGCTACACCTTC.